Below, 19 T cell receptor beta chains from the same sample are listed, as sequenced in a study of cytomegalovirus exposure and HLA in healthy donors. Use of 60 Vbeta and 13 Jbeta primers characterized the PCR. TCRdb's copy holds only in-frame clones and misses some; the assay was immunoSEQ multiplex PCR. The data hold approximately 140,000 clones, with just under 85% observed a single time. The material sequenced was PBMCs. The receptors stem from a boy between 2 and 10 years old in good health and CMV-seronegative.

The table lists this clone with a count of one. The chain joins TRBV29-1 to TRBJ1-1; 7 bases map to TRBD1. CDR1 is SQVTM and CDR2 is ANQGSEA in the germline V gene. The V and J ends lost 7 bases and 0 bases, in that order; junction bases with no gene match: 11. The CDR3 spans 15 residues. CDR3 nucleotide sequence: TGCAGCGCTCAGGGGACAGTAGACATGAACACTGAAGCTTTCTTT. It yields the protein CSAQGTVDMNTEAFF.

The V call is TRBV5-6, the J call TRBJ2-3; D is unclear. This CDR3 spans 15 amino acids. Germline CDR1 reads SGHDT; CDR2 reads YYEEEE. Trimming removed 0 bases at V and 1 base at J, with 9 bases between. The DNA of the CDR3 is TGTGCCAGCAGCTTGGTCCCCGCGGGCACAGATACGCAGTATTTT. Translation gives CASSLVPAGTDTQYF.

The chain uses TRBV27 and TRBJ1-5; the match to TRBD1 covers 10 bases. Trimming at V came to 5 bases and at J to 6 bases, leaving 4 bases not matched to a gene. Germline CDR1 is MNHEY and CDR2 is SMNVEV (reference sequence). CDR3 size: 14 residues. The CDR3: CASSDRGLGQPQHF. DNA for the CDR3: TGTGCCAGCAGTGACAGGGGGCTAGGTCAGCCCCAGCATTTT.

The sample holds one count of this clone. V is TRBV2 and J is TRBJ1-1, with 8 bases fitting TRBD1. The CDR3 totals 14 residues. CDR1 and CDR2 (germline): SNHLY, FYNNEI. The trim removed 6 bases at V and 4 bases at J, leaving 7 bases unmatched. This CDR3 reads CASRGIQGGTEAFF. CDR3 nucleotide sequence: TGTGCCAGCAGAGGCATACAGGGGGGCACTGAAGCTTTCTTT.

The rearrangement links TRBV4-3 to TRBJ2-3; the match to TRBD2 covers 10 bases. The junction had 14 bases not matched to a gene; V was cut back by 4 bases and J by 1 base. This CDR3 has 19 amino acids. CDR1 and CDR2 (germline): LGHNA, YSLEER. Written as DNA, the CDR3 is TGCGCCAGCAGCCTCACGATCACTGGCACTAGCGGGGGCACAGATACGCAGTATTTT. Protein sequence: CASSLTITGTSGGTDTQYF.

V usage is TRBV5-1 and J usage is TRBJ2-4, with TRBD1 identical over 8 bases. This CDR3 has 16 residues. CDR1 and CDR2 from the germline V gene are SGHRS and YFSETQ. Trimming at V came to 1 base and at J to 7 bases, leaving 10 bases not matched to a gene. In DNA, the CDR3 is TGCGCCAGCAGCTTGTCGTTTGGACAGGGCGGGAACATTCAGTACTTC. Residues: CASSLSFGQGGNIQYF.

The chain carries TRBV4-3 and TRBJ1-1; possible D gene TRBD1, 5 bases. V lost 0 bases and J 7 bases, leaving 21 bases between the germline ends. This CDR3 has 17 residues. Germline V gene data show CDR1 as LGHNA and CDR2 as YSLEER. The CDR3 is CASSQDLRGAGRIEAFF. CDR3 nucleotide sequence: TGCGCCAGCAGCCAAGATCTGAGGGGTGCGGGAAGGATTGAAGCTTTCTTT.

This clone was recorded once. This sequence joins TRBV7-8 and TRBJ2-3; 9 bases fit TRBD1. The CDR3 spans 16 residues. Trimming at V came to 1 base and at J to 2 bases, leaving 4 bases not matched to a gene. Germline CDR1 SGHVS, CDR2 FQNEAQ. The CDR3 coding sequence is TGTGCCAGCAGCTTAGTCCGGGACAGGGACACAGATACGCAGTATTTT. Its translation is CASSLVRDRDTDTQYF.

This clone came up a few times. This sequence joins TRBV29-1 and TRBJ1-2; TRBD1 is a possible D gene (5 bases). The V gene lost 3 bases and the J gene lost 6 bases, with 14 bases spanning the gap. Germline V gives CDR1 SQVTM, CDR2 ANQGSEA. There are 13 residues in the CDR3. CDR3 bases: TGCAGCGTTGATCGGGGAGGGGCGGATGGCTACACCTTC. Amino acid sequence: CSVDRGGADGYTF.

This clone was detected once. This sequence joins TRBV19 and TRBJ2-3, with 11 bases that match TRBD2. The CDR3 is 17 amino acids. V shed 5 bases, J shed 2 bases, and the junction held 9 bases outside the gene matches. CDR1 and CDR2 (germline): LNHDA, SQIVND (reference sequence). CDR3 loop: CASSLNGLAGPTDTQYF. The DNA for the CDR3 is TGTGCCAGTAGTCTCAACGGACTAGCGGGTCCCACAGATACGCAGTATTTT.

About this clone: The junction does not match germline at one end; this may be a read error. The DNA of the CDR3 is TGTTCCAGCAGCCCAATAGCGGGAGGGCCCAAGGATGAGCAGTTCTTC. Amino acid sequence: CSSSPIAGGPKDEQFF. The chain links TRBV7-9 to TRBJ2-1, with 11 bases identical to TRBD2. The germline CDR1 and CDR2 sequences are SEHNR and FQNEAQ (reference sequence). The CDR3 is 16 residues long.

This chain connects TRBV7-2 to TRBJ2-1; possible D gene TRBD1, 5 bases. The V end was cut by 2 bases, the J end by 4 bases, with 12 bases between. The CDR3 runs to 15 residues. In germline, CDR1 is SGHTA, CDR2 FQGNSA. CDR3 bases: TGTGCCAGCAGCTTACAGGGCCTTTTATACAATGAGCAGTTCTTC. This gives the protein CASSLQGLLYNEQFF.

The chain has TRBV30 and TRBJ1-1; no firm D call. CDR1 and CDR2 from the germline V gene are GTSNPN and SVGIG (reference sequence). V was clipped by 2 bases and J by 1 base, with 8 bases between them. The CDR3 is made up of 13 amino acids. This chain's CDR3 is CAWSKGGNTEAFF. In nucleotides, the CDR3 is TGTGCCTGGAGTAAGGGAGGGAACACTGAAGCTTTCTTT. The full variable domain, completed using reference TRBV30 and TRBJ1-1, is SQTIHQWPATLVQPVGSPLSLECTVEGTSNPNLYWYRQAAGRGLQLLFYSVGIGQISSEVPQNLSASRPQDRQFILSSKKLLLSDSGFYLCAWSKGGNTEAFFGQGTRLTVV.

CDR3 nucleotides: TGCAGCGTTGGTCAGTATAACTATGGCTACACCTTC. Encoded protein: CSVGQYNYGYTF. The chain combines TRBV29-1 with TRBJ1-2; D is ambiguous. CDR1 is SQVTM and CDR2 is ANQGSEA in the germline V gene. V lost 4 bases, J lost 1 base, and 7 bases lay in between. This CDR3 region has 12 residues.

This sequence joins TRBV30 and TRBJ2-1; 8 nucleotides agree with TRBD2. V was clipped by 5 bases and J by 4 bases; unmatched bases: 4. The CDR3 runs to 13 residues. The V gene's germline CDR1 is GTSNPN and CDR2 SVGIG (reference sequence). CDR3 nucleotides: TGTGCCTGGCGTAGCGGGACGTACAATGAGCAGTTCTTC. Residues: CAWRSGTYNEQFF.

This sequence joins TRBV29-1 and TRBJ2-2; 7 positions agree with TRBD1. Germline CDR1 is SQVTM and CDR2 is ANQGSEA. Germline trimming cut 4 bases from V and 1 base from J; bases unmatched to any gene: 6. There are 15 residues in the CDR3. CDR3 bases: TGCAGCGTTGGCCAGGGACAGATGAACACCGGGGAGCTGTTTTTT. Protein sequence: CSVGQGQMNTGELFF.

With regard to this clone: Other DNA sequences in the same sample also yield this CDR3. The chain carries TRBV7-2 and TRBJ2-7; D ambiguous. V was pared by 5 bases and J by 0 bases, with 5 bases between. In germline, CDR1 is SGHTA, CDR2 FQGNSA. The CDR3 extends over 12 amino acids. The CDR3 spells CASSPSSYEQYF. As DNA, the CDR3 is TGTGCCAGCAGCCCGAGCTCCTACGAGCAGTACTTC.

The rearrangement joins TRBV11-1 to TRBJ2-1, with 7 bases identical to TRBD1. This CDR3 region has 16 residues. V trimming: 5 bases; J trimming: 2 bases; junction bases outside the gene matches: 9. CDR1 and CDR2 from the germline V gene are SGHAT and FQDESV (reference sequence). The CDR3 loop is CASSHDRVPPYNEQFF. CDR3 nucleotide sequence: TGTGCCAGCAGCCACGACAGGGTACCCCCCTACAATGAGCAGTTCTTC.

This rearrangement joins TRBV2 to TRBJ2-7; D might be TRBD2 (6 bases). The CDR3 length is 15 residues. V was shortened by 6 bases and J by 2 bases, with 17 bases between the two germline ends. The germline V gene has CDR1 SNHLY and CDR2 FYNNEI. DNA of the CDR3: TGTGCCAGCAGGGGAGGACAAAGTAGGGCCTACGAGCAGTACGTC. Amino acids: CASRGGQSRAYEQYV.